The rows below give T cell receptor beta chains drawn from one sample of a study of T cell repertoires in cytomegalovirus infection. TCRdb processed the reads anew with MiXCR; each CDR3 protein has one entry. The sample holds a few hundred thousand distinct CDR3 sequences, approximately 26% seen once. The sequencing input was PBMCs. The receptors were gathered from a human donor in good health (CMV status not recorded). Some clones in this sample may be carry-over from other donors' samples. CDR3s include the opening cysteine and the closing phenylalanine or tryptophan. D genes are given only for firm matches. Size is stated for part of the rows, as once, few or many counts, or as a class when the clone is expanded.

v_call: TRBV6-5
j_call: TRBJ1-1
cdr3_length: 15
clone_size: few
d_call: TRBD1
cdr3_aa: CASRGDRGRNTEAFF
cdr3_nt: TGTGCCAGCAGGGGGGACAGGGGTCGGAACACTGAAGCTTTCTTT

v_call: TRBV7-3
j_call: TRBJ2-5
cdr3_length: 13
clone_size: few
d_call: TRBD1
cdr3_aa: CASSYTGEETQYF
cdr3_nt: TGTGCCAGCAGCTATACAGGGGAAGAGACCCAGTACTTC

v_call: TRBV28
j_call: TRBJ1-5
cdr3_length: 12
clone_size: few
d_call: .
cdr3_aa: CASTGGHQPQHF
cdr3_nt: TGTGCCAGCACTGGGGGGCATCAGCCCCAGCATTTT

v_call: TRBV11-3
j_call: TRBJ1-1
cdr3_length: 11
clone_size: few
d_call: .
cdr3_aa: CASTRGGEAFF
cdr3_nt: TGTGCCAGCACCCGGGGGGGTGAAGCTTTCTTT

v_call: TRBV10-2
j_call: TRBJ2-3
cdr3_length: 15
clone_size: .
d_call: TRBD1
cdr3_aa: CASSGTGQGTDTQYF
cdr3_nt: TGCGCCAGCAGTGGCACGGGACAGGGCACAGATACGCAGTATTTT

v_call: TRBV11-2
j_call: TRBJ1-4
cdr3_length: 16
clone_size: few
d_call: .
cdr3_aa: CASSLVVGRRNEKLFF
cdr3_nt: TGTGCCAGCAGCTTAGTGGTCGGGAGAAGGAATGAAAAACTGTTTTTT

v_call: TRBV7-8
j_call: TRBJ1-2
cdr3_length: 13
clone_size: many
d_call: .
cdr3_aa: CASSSLPNYGYTF
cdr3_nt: TGTGCCAGCAGCTCCTTACCTAACTATGGCTACACCTTC

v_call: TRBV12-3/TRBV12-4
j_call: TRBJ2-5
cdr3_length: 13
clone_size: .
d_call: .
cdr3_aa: CASSFVPQETQYF
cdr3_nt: TGTGCCAGCAGTTTTGTTCCCCAAGAGACCCAGTACTTC

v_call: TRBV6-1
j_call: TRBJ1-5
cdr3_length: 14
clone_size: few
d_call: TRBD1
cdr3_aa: CASSDTGAGQPQHF
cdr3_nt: TGTGCCAGCAGTGACACAGGGGCTGGACAGCCCCAGCATTTT

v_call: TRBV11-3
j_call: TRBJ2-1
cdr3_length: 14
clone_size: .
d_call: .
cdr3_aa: CASSLTRDHNEQFF
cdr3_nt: TGTGCCAGCAGCTTAACCCGGGATCACAATGAGCAGTTCTTC

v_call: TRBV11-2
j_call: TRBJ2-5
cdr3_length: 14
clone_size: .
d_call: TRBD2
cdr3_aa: CASSLWGGGETQYF
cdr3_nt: TGTGCCAGCAGCTTATGGGGGGGTGGAGAGACCCAGTACTTC

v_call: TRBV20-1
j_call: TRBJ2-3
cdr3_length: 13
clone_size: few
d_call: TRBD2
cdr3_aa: CSARTSGHTTQYF
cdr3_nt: TGCAGTGCTAGGACTAGCGGACACACAACGCAGTATTTT

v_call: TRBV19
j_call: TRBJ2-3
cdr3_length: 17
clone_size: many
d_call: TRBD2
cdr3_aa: CATKSRLAGSSTDTQYF
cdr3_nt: TGTGCCACAAAATCGAGACTAGCGGGATCAAGCACAGATACGCAGTATTTT

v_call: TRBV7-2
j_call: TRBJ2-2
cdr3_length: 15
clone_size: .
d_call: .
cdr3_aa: CASSLSRSNSGELFF
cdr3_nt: TGTGCCAGCAGCTTAAGTCGGTCTAACAGCGGGGAGCTGTTTTTT

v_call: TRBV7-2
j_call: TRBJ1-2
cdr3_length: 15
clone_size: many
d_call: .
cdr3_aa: CASSLSPSGYYGYTF
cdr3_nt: TGTGCCAGCAGCTTATCCCCGTCGGGGTACTATGGCTACACCTTC

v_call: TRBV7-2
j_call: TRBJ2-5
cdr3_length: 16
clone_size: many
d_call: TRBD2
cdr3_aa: CASGRPRAGFQETQYF
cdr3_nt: TGTGCCAGCGGACGACCCCGAGCGGGATTTCAAGAGACCCAGTACTTC

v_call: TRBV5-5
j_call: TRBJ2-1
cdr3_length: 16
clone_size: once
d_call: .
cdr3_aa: CASSPQIVSSYNEQFF
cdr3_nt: TGTGCCAGCAGCCCCCAAATCGTTAGCTCCTACAATGAGCAGTTCTTC

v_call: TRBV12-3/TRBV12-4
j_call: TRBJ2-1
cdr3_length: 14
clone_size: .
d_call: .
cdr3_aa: CASLSRQIYNEQFF
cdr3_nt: TGTGCCAGCCTCTCCAGACAGATATACAATGAGCAGTTCTTC

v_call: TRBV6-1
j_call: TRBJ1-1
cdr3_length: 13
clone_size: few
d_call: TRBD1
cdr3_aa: CASRGQGAGEAFF
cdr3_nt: TGTGCCAGCAGGGGACAGGGGGCGGGTGAAGCTTTCTTT

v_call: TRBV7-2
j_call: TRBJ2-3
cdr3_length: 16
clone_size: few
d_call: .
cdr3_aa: CASSSQYGGSTDTQYF
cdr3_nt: TGTGCCAGCAGCTCACAATATGGAGGGAGCACAGATACGCAGTATTTT

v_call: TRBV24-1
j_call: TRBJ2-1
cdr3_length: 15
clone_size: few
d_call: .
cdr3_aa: CATSDSLPRVREQFF
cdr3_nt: TGTGCCACCAGTGATTCCCTACCCAGGGTTAGGGAGCAGTTCTTC

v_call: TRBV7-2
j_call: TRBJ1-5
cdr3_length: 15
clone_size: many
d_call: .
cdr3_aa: CASSLGQGGSQPQHF
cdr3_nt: TGTGCCAGCAGCTTAGGGCAGGGCGGAAGTCAGCCCCAGCATTTT

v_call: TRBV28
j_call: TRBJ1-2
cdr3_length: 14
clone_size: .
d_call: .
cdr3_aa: CASSLGRSHDGYTF
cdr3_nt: TGTGCCAGCAGCCTCGGACGGAGTCACGATGGCTACACCTTC

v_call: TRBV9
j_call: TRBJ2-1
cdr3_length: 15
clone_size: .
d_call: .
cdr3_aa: CASSVAPPVGHEQFF
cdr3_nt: TGTGCCAGCAGCGTTGCTCCACCCGTTGGGCACGAGCAGTTCTTC

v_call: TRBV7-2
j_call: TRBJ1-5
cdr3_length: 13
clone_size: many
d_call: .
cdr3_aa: CASSLAGRQPQHF
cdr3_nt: TGTGCCAGCAGCTTAGCGGGCCGACAGCCCCAGCATTTT

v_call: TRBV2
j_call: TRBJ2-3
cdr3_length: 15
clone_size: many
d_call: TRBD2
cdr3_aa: CASRRELAGTDTQYF
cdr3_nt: TGTGCCAGCAGAAGGGAACTAGCGGGCACAGATACGCAGTATTTT

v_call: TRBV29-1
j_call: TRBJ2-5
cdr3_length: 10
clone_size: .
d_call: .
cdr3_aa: CSAYGETQYF
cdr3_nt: TGCAGCGCTTACGGGGAGACCCAGTACTTC

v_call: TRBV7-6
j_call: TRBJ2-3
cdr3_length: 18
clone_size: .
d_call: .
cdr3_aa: CASSLRAPGTTSPDTQYF
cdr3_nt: TGTGCCAGCAGCTTAAGGGCCCCCGGGACCACTAGCCCAGATACGCAGTATTTT

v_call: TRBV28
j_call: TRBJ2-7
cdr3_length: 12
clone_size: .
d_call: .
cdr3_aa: CASSEVSYEQYF
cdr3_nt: TGTGCCAGCAGTGAGGTTTCCTACGAGCAGTACTTC

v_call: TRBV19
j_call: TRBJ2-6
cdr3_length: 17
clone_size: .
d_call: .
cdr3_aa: CASSMRTAHSGANVLTF
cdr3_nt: TGTGCCAGTAGTATGCGGACAGCCCACTCTGGGGCCAACGTCCTGACTTTC

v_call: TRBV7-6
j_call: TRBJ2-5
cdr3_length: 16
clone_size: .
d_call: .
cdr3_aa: CASSLAADLFIKTQYF
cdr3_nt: TGTGCCAGCAGCTTAGCCGCAGACCTTTTTATAAAGACCCAGTACTTC

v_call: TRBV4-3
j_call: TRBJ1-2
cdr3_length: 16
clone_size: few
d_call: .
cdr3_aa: CASSQELAALRHGYTF
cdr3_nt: TGCGCCAGCAGCCAAGAATTGGCAGCCCTACGGCATGGCTACACCTTC

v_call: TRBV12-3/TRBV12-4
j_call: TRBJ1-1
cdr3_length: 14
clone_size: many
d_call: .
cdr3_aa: CASSPLGSNTEAFF
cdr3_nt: TGTGCCAGCAGCCCTTTGGGTTCGAACACTGAAGCTTTCTTT

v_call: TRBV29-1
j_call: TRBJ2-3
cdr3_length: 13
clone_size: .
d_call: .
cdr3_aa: CSVDRTGTDTQYF
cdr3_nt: TGCAGCGTTGACCGGACTGGCACAGATACGCAGTATTTT

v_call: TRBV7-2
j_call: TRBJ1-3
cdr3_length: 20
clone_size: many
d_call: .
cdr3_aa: CASSLEVRVRGLSSGNTIYF
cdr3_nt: TGTGCCAGCAGCTTAGAAGTTCGTGTTCGGGGTTTGAGCTCTGGAAACACCATATATTTT

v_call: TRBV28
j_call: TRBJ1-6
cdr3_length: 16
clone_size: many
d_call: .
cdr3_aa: CASSPRTFQGNSPLHF
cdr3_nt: TGTGCCAGCAGCCCTAGGACCTTCCAGGGGAATTCACCCCTCCACTTT

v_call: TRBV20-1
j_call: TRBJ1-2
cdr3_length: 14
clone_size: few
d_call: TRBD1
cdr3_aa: CSASRTGGNYGYTF
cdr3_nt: TGCAGTGCTTCGCGGACAGGGGGTAACTATGGCTACACCTTC

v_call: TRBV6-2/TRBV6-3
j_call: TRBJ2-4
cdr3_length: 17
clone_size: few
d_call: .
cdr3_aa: CASSYSSSGLPKNIQYF
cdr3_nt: TGTGCCAGCAGTTACTCGAGCTCAGGGCTACCCAAAAACATTCAGTACTTC

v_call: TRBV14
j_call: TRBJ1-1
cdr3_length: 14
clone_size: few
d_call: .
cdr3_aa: CASSQDAGNTEAFF
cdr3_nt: TGTGCCAGCAGCCAAGATGCCGGGAACACTGAAGCTTTCTTT

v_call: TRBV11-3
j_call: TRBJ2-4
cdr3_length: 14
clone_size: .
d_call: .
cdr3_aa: CASSLTRAKNIQYF
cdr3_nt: TGTGCCAGCAGCCTGACGCGGGCTAAAAACATTCAGTACTTC

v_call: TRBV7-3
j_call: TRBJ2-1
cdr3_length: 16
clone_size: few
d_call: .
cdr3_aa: CASSPYHGSSYNEQFF
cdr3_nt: TGTGCCAGCAGCCCATACCATGGAAGCTCCTACAATGAGCAGTTCTTC

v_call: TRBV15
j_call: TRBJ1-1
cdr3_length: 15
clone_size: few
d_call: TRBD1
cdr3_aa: CATSRGQGSEPEAFF
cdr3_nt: TGTGCCACCAGCAGAGGACAGGGGTCGGAACCTGAAGCTTTCTTT

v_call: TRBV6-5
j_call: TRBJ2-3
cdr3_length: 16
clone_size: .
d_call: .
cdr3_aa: CASSYWAATSTDTQYF
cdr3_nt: TGTGCCAGCAGTTACTGGGCAGCTACTAGCACAGATACGCAGTATTTT

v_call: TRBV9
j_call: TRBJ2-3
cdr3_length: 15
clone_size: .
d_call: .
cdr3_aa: CASSVAGASTDTQYF
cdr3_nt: TGTGCCAGCAGCGTAGCGGGTGCTAGCACAGATACGCAGTATTTT

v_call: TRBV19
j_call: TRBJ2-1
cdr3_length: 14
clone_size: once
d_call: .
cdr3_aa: CASRRRMLDNEQFF
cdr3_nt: TGTGCCAGTCGTCGCAGGATGCTAGACAATGAGCAGTTCTTC

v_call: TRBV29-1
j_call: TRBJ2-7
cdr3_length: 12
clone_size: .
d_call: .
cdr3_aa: CSVMAASYEQYF
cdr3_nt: TGCAGCGTTATGGCTGCCTCCTACGAGCAGTACTTC

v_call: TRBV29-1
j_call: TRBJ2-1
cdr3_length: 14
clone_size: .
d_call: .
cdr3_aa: CSVVARALSNEQFF
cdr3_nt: TGCAGCGTTGTAGCCCGGGCCCTAAGCAATGAGCAGTTCTTC

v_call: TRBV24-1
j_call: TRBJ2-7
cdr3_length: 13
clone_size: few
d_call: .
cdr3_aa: CATSDLFGYEQYF
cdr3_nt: TGTGCCACCAGTGATTTGTTCGGGTACGAGCAGTACTTC

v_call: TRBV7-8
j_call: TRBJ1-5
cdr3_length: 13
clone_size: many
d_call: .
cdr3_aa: CASSAVRNQPQHF
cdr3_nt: TGTGCCAGCTCGGCAGTGCGGAATCAGCCCCAGCATTTT